The 18 T cell receptor beta chains presented below share a single source sample, sequenced in a study of control samples from healthy donors and cancer patients. TCRdb's copy holds only in-frame clones and misses some; the assay was immunoSEQ multiplex PCR. The sample lists about 140,000 clones; roughly nine tenths were seen once. Sequences were obtained from blood. These receptors came from a man younger than 35 in good health.

This clone was seen a single time. V gene TRBV7-2 combines with J gene TRBJ2-7; 10 nucleotides line up with TRBD2. CDR3 length equals 15 residues. CDR1 and CDR2 from the germline V gene are SGHTA and FQGNSA. Losses at the gene ends were 5 bases for V and 2 bases for J; bases not matched to a gene: 6. The CDR3 region has the DNA TGTGCCAGCAGCACCGGACTAGCGGAAGCCTACGAGCAGTACTTC. Translated: CASSTGLAEAYEQYF.

This chain links TRBV9 with TRBJ1-6; a possible D gene is TRBD1 (5 bases). Trimming left V 0 bases short and J 8 bases short, with 15 bases between. The CDR3 contains 16 residues. From germline, CDR1 is SGDLS and CDR2 YYNGEE. Here the CDR3 reads CASSVAVGELDSPLHF. CDR3 bases: TGTGCCAGCAGCGTAGCTGTGGGGGAATTGGATTCACCCCTCCACTTT.

This chain links TRBV10-3 with TRBJ1-2, with TRBD1 matching 8 bases. Trimming took 8 bases from V and 2 from J; bases not matched to a gene: 1. The CDR3 has 12 residues. Germline V gene sequence: CDR1 ENHRY, CDR2 SYGVKD. The CDR3 loop reads CAIGQGNYGYTF. The CDR3 bases are TGTGCCATCGGACAGGGAAACTATGGCTACACCTTC.

The chain combines TRBV5-1 with TRBJ2-5; D possibly corresponds to TRBD2 (6 bases). This CDR3 contains 14 residues. The germline CDR1 and CDR2 sequences are SGHRS and YFSETQ. V lost 2 bases and J 2 bases, leaving 10 bases between the germline ends. The CDR3 sequence: CASSLNGGQETQYF. CDR3 DNA: TGCGCCAGCAGCTTAAACGGGGGTCAAGAGACCCAGTACTTC.

The V call is TRBV7-9, the J call TRBJ2-3, with TRBD2 as a possible D gene (5 bases). CDR1 SEHNR and CDR2 FQNEAQ come from the germline V gene (reference sequence). V lost 5 bases to trimming and J lost 4 bases, with 10 bases between them. The length of the CDR3 is 13 residues. CDR3 region: CASSVSLADTQYF. In nucleotides, the CDR3 is TGTGCCAGCAGCGTATCACTAGCAGATACGCAGTATTTT.

The genes are TRBV7-2 and TRBJ2-7; D is perhaps TRBD2 (6 bases). Trimming removed 3 bases from V and 2 bases from J, with 8 bases in between. The CDR3 has 13 residues. The germline V gene has CDR1 SGHTA and CDR2 FQGNSA. The CDR3 nucleotides read TGTGCCAGCAGCTTGTGGGGGGCCTACGAGCAGTACTTC. The encoded protein is CASSLWGAYEQYF.

The chain combines TRBV19 with TRBJ1-5; no reliable D call. Trimming took 4 bases from V and 7 from J, leaving 11 bases between them. The CDR3 is 13 amino acids. Germline V gene sequence: CDR1 LNHDA, CDR2 SQIVND (reference sequence). The CDR3, as DNA: TGTGCCAGTAGTACGAGTCAGGAGCAGCCCCAGCATTTT. Protein product: CASSTSQEQPQHF.

The rearrangement joins TRBV7-8 to TRBJ2-7; no clear D. This CDR3 region has 13 residues. V lost 1 base and J 3 bases, leaving 7 bases between the germline ends. In germline, CDR1 is SGHVS, CDR2 FQNEAQ. The chain's CDR3 is CASSLGIDYEQYF. CDR3 sequence (DNA): TGTGCCAGCAGCTTAGGGATAGACTACGAGCAGTACTTC.

The chain has TRBV19 and TRBJ2-3; D is unresolved. V lost 3 bases to trimming and J lost 2 bases, with 9 bases between them. The CDR3 loop spans 14 amino acids. Germline-derived CDR1 and CDR2 are LNHDA and SQIVND (reference sequence). The DNA for the CDR3 is TGTGCCAGTAGTATGGCACAAAACACAGATACGCAGTATTTT. Translated: CASSMAQNTDTQYF.

This rearrangement joins TRBV6-5 to TRBJ2-3, with D uncertain. Trimming took 3 bases from V and 1 from J, leaving 11 bases between them. Per the germline V gene, CDR1 is MNHEY and CDR2 is SVGAGI. The CDR3 is 15 amino acids. The CDR3 nucleotides are TGTGCCAGCAGTTATCTGAGTTTTGGCACAGATACGCAGTATTTT. This sequence encodes CASSYLSFGTDTQYF.

The rearrangement links TRBV28 to TRBJ2-7; weak D call: TRBD1 (6 bases). The V gene lost 3 bases and the J gene lost 4 bases, with 13 bases spanning the gap. The CDR3 is made up of 14 amino acids. Looked up from germline, CDR1 is MDHEN and CDR2 is SYDVKM. CDR3 amino acids: CASSFRGQGYEQYF. The CDR3 nucleotides are TGTGCCAGCAGTTTCCGTGGGCAGGGGTACGAGCAGTACTTC.

V is TRBV18 and J is TRBJ2-1, with 12 nucleotides matching TRBD2. Germline lookup yields CDR1 KGHSH and CDR2 LQKENI. CDR3 length: 15 amino acids. J was trimmed by 9 bases and V by 2 bases; bases with no gene match: 5. The chain's CDR3 is CASSPSSGGAGEQFF. The CDR3, as DNA: TGTGCCAGCTCACCATCTAGCGGGGGGGCCGGTGAGCAGTTCTTC.

This chain connects TRBV5-1 to TRBJ2-3, with D perhaps given as TRBD1 or TRBD2 (6 bases each). Trimming left V 0 bases short and J 5 bases short, with 13 bases between. CDR3 length: 15 residues. Germline values: CDR1 SGHRS, CDR2 YFSETQ. The CDR3 reads CASSLDSGAGDTQYF. DNA of the CDR3: TGCGCCAGCAGCTTGGATTCGGGGGCGGGAGATACGCAGTATTTT.

This sequence joins TRBV29-1 and TRBJ1-1; D remains ambiguous. Germline V gene data show CDR1 as SQVTM and CDR2 as ANQGSEA. Trimming took off 6 bases at V and 4 bases at J, with 12 bases between the two ends. The CDR3 consists of 12 residues. The CDR3 DNA sequence: TGCAGCGTCTTACCGGGTCCCACTGAAGCTTTCTTT. Protein: CSVLPGPTEAFF.

The rearrangement uses TRBV29-1 and TRBJ1-2, with 7 positions matching TRBD1. The germline V gene encodes CDR1 SQVTM and CDR2 ANQGSEA. With V trimmed by 1 base and J by 1 base, 6 bases remained unmatched. CDR3 length equals 15 residues. Here the CDR3 DNA reads TGCAGCGTTGAAGCCGGGACAGATAGTAACTATGGCTACACCTTC. It specifies CSVEAGTDSNYGYTF. The full variable domain, completed using reference TRBV29-1 and TRBJ1-2, is SAVISQKPSRDICQRGTSLTIQCQVDSQVTMMFWYRQQPGQSLTLIATANQGSEATYESGFVIDKFPISRPNLTFSTLTVSNMSPEDSSIYLCSVEAGTDSNYGYTFGSGTRLTVV.

The chain uses TRBV5-1 and TRBJ2-5; 7 bases are a match to TRBD2. V lost 9 bases, J lost 5 bases, and 19 bases stayed unmatched. Looked up from germline, CDR1 is SGHRS and CDR2 is YFSETQ. The CDR3 spans 16 residues. The CDR3 here is CATNLGGSFLGETQYF. CDR3 sequence (DNA): TGCGCCACCAATCTCGGGGGGTCGTTCCTCGGGGAGACCCAGTACTTC.

The J gene is TRBJ2-1, the V gene TRBV9, with TRBD2 identical over 11 bases. The J segment lost 4 bases and the V segment lost 4 bases, leaving 4 bases of the junction unmatched. This CDR3 is 15 amino acids long. Germline-derived CDR1 and CDR2 are SGDLS and YYNGEE. The CDR3 DNA reads as TGTGCCAGCAGCCCCCGACTAGCGGGATACAATGAGCAGTTCTTC. Protein product: CASSPRLAGYNEQFF.

DNA of the CDR3: TGTGCCAGCAGCCCAGGGGACAGGGGGCTGAACACTGAAGCTTTCTTT. Protein: CASSPGDRGLNTEAFF. The V and J genes are TRBV9 and TRBJ1-1; 12 bases map to TRBD1. J lost 0 bases, V lost 4 bases, and 4 bases had no gene match. Germline V lookup: CDR1 SGDLS, CDR2 YYNGEE. CDR3 length: 16 amino acids.